This T cell receptor (beta chain) was sequenced for a study of blood T cells in healthy people across ages. It was with a sample-barcoded 5' primer and a J-beta primer mix that a second PCR of roughly 7 to 12 cycles was run. The template-switch adaptor, which had 12 random nucleotides, put a tag on each cDNA molecule. TCRdb re-analysed the 5' RACE reads in MiXCR, keeping a single row per CDR3 protein. The sample holds roughly 410,000 distinct CDR3 sequences, about 49% seen once. The study's findings and limits: CMV status of donors was unknown, possibly confounding expanded clonotype changes. The long-lived group displayed more naive CD4+ cells, plus higher diversity, than the aged donors did.

Worth noting for this clonotype: The antigen remains undetermined.

V was cut by 6 bases and J by 3 bases, with 11 bases left in between. CDR1 and CDR2 (germline): MNHNY, SVGAGI (reference sequence). This CDR3 contains 13 residues. The receptor's source is a man aged 60-69 years in good health. Sequencing input: blood. The chain uses TRBV6-6 and TRBJ1-1; unclear D gene. The CDR3 coding sequence is TGTGCCAGCAGCGTTGGGATGCACACTGAAGCTTTCTTT. Translated: CASSVGMHTEAFF.